This TCR beta chain was obtained from a study of cytomegalovirus exposure and HLA in healthy donors. About this clone itself: Its antigen is not known.

Regarding the study as a whole: There were reportedly fewer N-insertions in an Asian-associated ancestry cluster than the roughly 610-donor mean, in a later analysis.

Use of 60 Vbeta and 13 Jbeta primers characterized the PCR. This table comes from immunoSEQ multiplex PCR, and its TCRdb copy is limited to in-frame clones, with some not included. The sample lists approximately 160,000 clones; 65% to 90% were seen once. This CDR3 contains 16 residues. V was clipped by 2 bases and J by 3 bases; unmatched bases: 3. CDR1 MGHRA and CDR2 YSYEKL come from the germline V gene. The receptor was isolated from a human donor in good health. The chain uses TRBV4-1 and TRBJ2-2; 10 bases agree with TRBD1. Sequencing was carried out using PBMCs. The CDR3 DNA reads as TGCGCCAGCAGCCAATTCGGGACAGGGGACACCGGGGAGCTGTTTTTT. Its translation is CASSQFGTGDTGELFF.